The next 8 T cell receptor beta chains were all read from a single sample in a study of CD8 T cells in ankylosing spondylitis (dated by TCRdb to about 2017). Library method: 5' RACE. The run used an Illumina HiSeq 2500. The raw public reads went through TCRdb reprocessing: fastp at Q25, MiXCR clone calling, in-frame beta chains kept. For every CDR3 protein sequence, its rows merge into one entry that carries the most common genes and DNA. In this sample the table shows about 300,000 distinct CDR3 sequences, approximately 10% of which occur a single time. The ten largest clones represent 9.1% of the sample. The sample consisted of blood, either unsorted or a sorted T cell fraction (not recorded which). All receptors come from a female donor with ankylosing spondylitis or in good health (not recorded which).

This clonotype was seen only a few times. The chain couples TRBV5-1 to TRBJ2-1, with 11 positions matching TRBD2. The CDR3 has 16 amino acids. J gave up 4 bases and V 4 bases, and 7 bases lay outside the gene matches. Germline V CDR1 and CDR2: SGHRS, YFSETQ. The CDR3 here is CASSLATSGIYNEQFF. CDR3 in DNA: TGCGCCAGCAGCCTCGCGACTAGCGGGATATACAATGAGCAGTTCTTC. Full variable domain (remainder filled in from reference TRBV5-1 and TRBJ2-1): KAGVTQTPRYLIKTRGQQVTLSCSPISGHRSVSWYQQTPGQGLQFLFEYFSETQRNKGNFPGRFSGRQFSNSRSEMNVSTLELGDSALYLCASSLATSGIYNEQFFGPGTRLTVL.

The chain is built from TRBV5-1 and TRBJ2-3; no clear D gene. The germline CDR1 and CDR2 sequences are SGHRS and YFSETQ. The ends were cut back, 4 bases at V and 8 bases at J, with 14 bases in the middle. This CDR3 comprises 13 residues. DNA of the CDR3: TGCGCCAGCAGCCCCGACTCCTTCGGTACGCAGTATTTT. This gives the protein CASSPDSFGTQYF. Filled out from reference TRBV5-1 and TRBJ2-3, the complete variable domain reads KAGVTQTPRYLIKTRGQQVTLSCSPISGHRSVSWYQQTPGQGLQFLFEYFSETQRNKGNFPGRFSGRQFSNSRSEMNVSTLELGDSALYLCASSPDSFGTQYFGPGTRLTVL.

This clonotype has just a few counts. This chain links TRBV20-1 with TRBJ2-5; the D is unclear. This CDR3 contains 15 residues. Trimming took 0 bases from V and 5 from J, leaving 16 bases between them. The V gene's germline CDR1 is DFQATT and CDR2 SNEGSKA (reference sequence). The chain's CDR3 is CSARDLKGLGETQYF. In DNA form, the CDR3 reads TGCAGTGCTAGAGATTTGAAGGGCCTCGGGGAGACCCAGTACTTC.

In its sample, this clonotype was seen a few times. The chain carries TRBV12-3 or TRBV12-4 and TRBJ1-5; 9 bases fit TRBD1. V lost 7 bases, J lost 7 bases, and 8 bases stayed unmatched. CDR3 length: 14 residues. The CDR3 reads CASNPTGGGQPQHF. CDR3 DNA sequence: TGTGCCAGCAACCCTACAGGGGGCGGACAGCCCCAGCATTTT.

The chain has TRBV10-3 and TRBJ1-1; D possibly corresponds to TRBD1 (5 bases). The CDR3 extends over 14 amino acids. From germline, CDR1 is ENHRY and CDR2 SYGVKD. V was pared by 7 bases and J by 2 bases, with 14 bases between. The CDR3 DNA follows: TGTGCCATCACCGCACGGGGGGGAAACACTGAAGCTTTCTTT. Encoded protein: CAITARGGNTEAFF.

The table lists this clonotype with many counts. V usage is TRBV18 and J usage is TRBJ2-7, with TRBD1 identical over 7 bases. J gave up 5 bases and V 2 bases, and 6 bases lay outside the gene matches. CDR3 length: 14 residues. Germline CDR1 reads KGHSH; CDR2 reads LQKENI. As DNA, the CDR3 is TGTGCCAGCTCACCATTACGACAGGGTCACGAGCAGTACTTC. Translated, it gives CASSPLRQGHEQYF.

In this sample, this clonotype turned up many times. V usage is TRBV20-1 and J usage is TRBJ2-3, with TRBD2 matching 10 bases. This CDR3 has 14 residues. Germline values: CDR1 DFQATT, CDR2 SNEGSKA (reference sequence). The V and J ends lost 5 bases and 3 bases, in that order; junction bases with no gene match: 5. Here the CDR3 reads CSARTSGKTDTQYF. For the CDR3, the DNA is TGCAGTGCTCGCACTAGCGGGAAGACAGATACGCAGTATTTT.

In the case of this clonotype: A read error may be the cause here, since a much bigger clone is one base away. The V call is TRBV5-1, the J call TRBJ2-3; TRBD2 is a possible D gene (5 bases). The CDR3 is 15 amino acids. Germline loops: CDR1 SGHRS, CDR2 YFSETQ. The CDR3 DNA follows: TGCGCCAGCAGCTTTTGGGAGAACCCTACAGATACGGAGTATTTT. It encodes CASSFWENPTDTEYF.